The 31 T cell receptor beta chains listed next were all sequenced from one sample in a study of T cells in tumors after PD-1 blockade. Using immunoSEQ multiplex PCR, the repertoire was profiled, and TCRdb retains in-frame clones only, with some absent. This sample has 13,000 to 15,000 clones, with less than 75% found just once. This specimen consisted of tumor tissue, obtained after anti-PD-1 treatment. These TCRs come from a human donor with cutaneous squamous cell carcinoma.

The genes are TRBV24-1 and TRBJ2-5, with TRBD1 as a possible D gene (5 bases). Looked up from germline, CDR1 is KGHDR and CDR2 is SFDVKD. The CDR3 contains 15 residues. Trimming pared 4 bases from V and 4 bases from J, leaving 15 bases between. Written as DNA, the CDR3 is TGTGCCACCAGTGACTCCAGGGTAACCGGAGAGACCCAGTACTTC. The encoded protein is CATSDSRVTGETQYF.

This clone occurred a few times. This CDR3 is CASSQDQVSPLHF. DNA of the CDR3: TGTGCCAGCAGCCAAGATCAGGTTTCACCCCTCCACTTT. The chain has TRBV14 and TRBJ1-6, with D unclear. V was shortened by 0 bases and J by 9 bases, with 6 bases between the two germline ends. Germline CDR1 is SGHDN and CDR2 is FVKESK. This CDR3 comprises 13 residues.

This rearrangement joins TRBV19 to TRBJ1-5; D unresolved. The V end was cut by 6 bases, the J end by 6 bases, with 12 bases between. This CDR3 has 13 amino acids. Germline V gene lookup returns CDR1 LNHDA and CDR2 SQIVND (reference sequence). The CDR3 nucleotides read TGTGCCAGTAGCCCCGGCGGGTTTCAGCCCCAGCATTTT. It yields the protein CASSPGGFQPQHF.

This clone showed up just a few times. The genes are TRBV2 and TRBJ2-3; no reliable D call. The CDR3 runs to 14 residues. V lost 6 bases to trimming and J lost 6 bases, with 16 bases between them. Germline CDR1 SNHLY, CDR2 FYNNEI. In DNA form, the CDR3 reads TGTGCCAGCAGCCCCCGTGGACGGGCGGATACGCAGTATTTT. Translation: CASSPRGRADTQYF.

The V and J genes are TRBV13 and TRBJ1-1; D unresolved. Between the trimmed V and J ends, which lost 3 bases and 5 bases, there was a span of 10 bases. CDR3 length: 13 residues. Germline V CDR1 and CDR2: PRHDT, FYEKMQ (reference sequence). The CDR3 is CASSFNVETEAFF. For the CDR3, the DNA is TGTGCCAGCAGCTTCAATGTAGAGACTGAAGCTTTCTTT. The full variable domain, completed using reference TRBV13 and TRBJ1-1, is AAGVIQSPRHLIKEKRETATLKCYPIPRHDTVYWYQQGPGQDPQFLISFYEKMQSDKGSIPDRFSAQQFSDYHSELNMSSLELGDSALYFCASSFNVETEAFFGQGTRLTVV.

CDR3 nucleotides: TGCGCCAGCAGCCGAGGGACTAGCGGGAGCGGGGAGACCCAGTACTTC. It yields the protein CASSRGTSGSGETQYF. The chain is built from TRBV4-3 and TRBJ2-5; TRBD2 agrees at 14 bases. The germline CDR1 and CDR2 sequences are LGHNA and YSLEER. The CDR3 consists of 16 residues. J gave up 5 bases and V 4 bases, and 6 bases lay outside the gene matches.

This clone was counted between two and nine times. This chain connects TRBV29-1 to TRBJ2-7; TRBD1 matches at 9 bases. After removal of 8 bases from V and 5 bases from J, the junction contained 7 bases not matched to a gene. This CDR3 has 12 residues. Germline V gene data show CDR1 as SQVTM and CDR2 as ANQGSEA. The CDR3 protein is CSSLGQGHEQYF. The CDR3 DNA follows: TGCAGCTCCCTGGGACAGGGCCACGAGCAGTACTTC.

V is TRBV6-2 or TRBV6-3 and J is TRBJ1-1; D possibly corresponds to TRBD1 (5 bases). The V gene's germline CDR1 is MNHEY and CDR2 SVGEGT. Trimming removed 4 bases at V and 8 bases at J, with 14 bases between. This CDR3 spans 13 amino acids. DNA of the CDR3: TGTGCCAGCAGTTCCTGGCAGGGAACCGAAGCTTTCTTT. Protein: CASSSWQGTEAFF.

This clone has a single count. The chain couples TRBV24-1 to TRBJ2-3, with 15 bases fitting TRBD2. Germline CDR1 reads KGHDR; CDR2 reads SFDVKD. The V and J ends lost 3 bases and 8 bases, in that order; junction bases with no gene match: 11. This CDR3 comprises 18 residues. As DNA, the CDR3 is TGTGCCACCAGTGATGGGCTTGGACTAGCGGGGGGGATGGGTACGCAGTATTTT. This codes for CATSDGLGLAGGMGTQYF.

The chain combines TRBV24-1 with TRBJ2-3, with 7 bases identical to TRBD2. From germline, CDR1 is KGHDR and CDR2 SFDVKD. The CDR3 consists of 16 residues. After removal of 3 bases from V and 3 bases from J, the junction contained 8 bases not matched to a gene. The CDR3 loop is CATSDPGRVLTDTQYF. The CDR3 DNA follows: TGTGCCACCAGTGATCCGGGGAGGGTGCTAACAGATACGCAGTATTTT.

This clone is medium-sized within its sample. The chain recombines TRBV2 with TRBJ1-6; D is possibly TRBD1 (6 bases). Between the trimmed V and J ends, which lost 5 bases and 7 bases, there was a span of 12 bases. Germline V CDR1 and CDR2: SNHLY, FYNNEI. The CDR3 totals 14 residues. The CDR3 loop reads CASSYGQPNSPLHF. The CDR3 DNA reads TGTGCCAGCAGTTACGGACAGCCGAATTCACCCCTCCACTTT. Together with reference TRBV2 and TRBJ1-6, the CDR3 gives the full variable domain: EPEVTQTPSHQVTQMGQEVILRCVPISNHLYFYWYRQILGQKVEFLVSFYNNEISEKSEIFDDQFSVERPDGSNFTLKIRSTKLEDSAMYFCASSYGQPNSPLHFGNGTRLTVT.

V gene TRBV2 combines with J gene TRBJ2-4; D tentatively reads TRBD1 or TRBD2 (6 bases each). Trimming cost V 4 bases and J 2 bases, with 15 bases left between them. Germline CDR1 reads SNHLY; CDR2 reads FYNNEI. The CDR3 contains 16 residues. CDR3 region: CASSAIQGGSKNIQYF. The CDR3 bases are TGTGCCAGCAGTGCCATACAGGGAGGTTCCAAAAACATTCAGTACTTC.

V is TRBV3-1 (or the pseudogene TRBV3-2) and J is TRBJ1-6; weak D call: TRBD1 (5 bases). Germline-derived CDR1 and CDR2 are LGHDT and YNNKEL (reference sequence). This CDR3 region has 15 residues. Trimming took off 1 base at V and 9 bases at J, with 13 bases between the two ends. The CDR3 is CASSQGGADGSPLHF. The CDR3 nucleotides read TGTGCCAGCAGCCAAGGGGGCGCGGATGGTTCACCCCTCCACTTT.

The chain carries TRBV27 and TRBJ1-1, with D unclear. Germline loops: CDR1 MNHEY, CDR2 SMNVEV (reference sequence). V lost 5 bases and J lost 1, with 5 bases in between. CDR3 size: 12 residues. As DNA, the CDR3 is TGTGCCAGCAGTCGGGGGAACACTGAAGCTTTCTTT. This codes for CASSRGNTEAFF.

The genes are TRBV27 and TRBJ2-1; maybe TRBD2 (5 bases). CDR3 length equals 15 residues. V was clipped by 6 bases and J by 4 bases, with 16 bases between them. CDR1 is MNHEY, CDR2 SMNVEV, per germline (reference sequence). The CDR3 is CASSLLAGEYNEQFF. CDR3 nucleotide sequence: TGTGCCAGCAGCCTACTGGCGGGCGAATACAATGAGCAGTTCTTC.

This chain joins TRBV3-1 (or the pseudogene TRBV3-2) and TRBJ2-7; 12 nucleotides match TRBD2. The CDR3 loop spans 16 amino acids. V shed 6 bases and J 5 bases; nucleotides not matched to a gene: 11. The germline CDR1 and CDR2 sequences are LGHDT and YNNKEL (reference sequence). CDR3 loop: CASSKASGGAGHEQYF. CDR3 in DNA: TGTGCCAGCAGTAAAGCTAGCGGGGGGGCCGGCCACGAGCAGTACTTC.

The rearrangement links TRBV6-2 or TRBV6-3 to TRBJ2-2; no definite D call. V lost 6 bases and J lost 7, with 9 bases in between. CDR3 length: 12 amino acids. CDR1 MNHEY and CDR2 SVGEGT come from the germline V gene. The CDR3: CASRYPGGELFF. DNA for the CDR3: TGTGCCAGCAGATACCCCGGCGGGGAGCTGTTTTTT.

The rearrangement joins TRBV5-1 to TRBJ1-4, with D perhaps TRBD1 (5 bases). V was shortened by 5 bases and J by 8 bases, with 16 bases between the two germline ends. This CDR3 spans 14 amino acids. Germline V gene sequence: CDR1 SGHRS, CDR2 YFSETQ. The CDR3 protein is CASRTGTEGEKLFF. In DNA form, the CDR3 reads TGCGCCAGCAGGACCGGGACGGAAGGGGAAAAACTGTTTTTT.

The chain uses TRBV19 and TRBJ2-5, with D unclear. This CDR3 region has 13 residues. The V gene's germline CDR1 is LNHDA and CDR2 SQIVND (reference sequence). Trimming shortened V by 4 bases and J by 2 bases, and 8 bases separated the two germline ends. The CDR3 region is CASSRRGQETQYF. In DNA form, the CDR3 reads TGTGCCAGTAGTAGGAGAGGACAAGAGACCCAGTACTTC.

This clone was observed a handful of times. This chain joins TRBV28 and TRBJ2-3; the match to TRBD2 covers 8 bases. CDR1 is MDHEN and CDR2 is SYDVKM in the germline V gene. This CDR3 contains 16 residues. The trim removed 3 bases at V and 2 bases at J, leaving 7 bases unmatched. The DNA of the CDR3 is TGTGCCAGCAGTTTGGCGGGAGGATATTACACAGATACGCAGTATTTT. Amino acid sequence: CASSLAGGYYTDTQYF.

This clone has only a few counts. For the CDR3, the DNA is TGTGCCAGCAGCTCGGACAGGGCTTCCTACGAGCAGTACTTC. Its protein is CASSSDRASYEQYF. The genes are TRBV5-6 and TRBJ2-7, with 8 bases lining up with TRBD1. V lost 3 bases to trimming and J lost 1 base; unmatched junction nucleotides: 3. CDR1 and CDR2 from the germline V gene are SGHDT and YYEEEE. The CDR3 runs 14 residues.

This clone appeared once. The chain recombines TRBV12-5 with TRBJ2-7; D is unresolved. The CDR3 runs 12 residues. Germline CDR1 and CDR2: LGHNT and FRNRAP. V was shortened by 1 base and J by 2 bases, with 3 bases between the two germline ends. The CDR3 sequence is CASGLETYEQYF. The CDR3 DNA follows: TGTGCTAGTGGTTTGGAGACCTACGAGCAGTACTTC.

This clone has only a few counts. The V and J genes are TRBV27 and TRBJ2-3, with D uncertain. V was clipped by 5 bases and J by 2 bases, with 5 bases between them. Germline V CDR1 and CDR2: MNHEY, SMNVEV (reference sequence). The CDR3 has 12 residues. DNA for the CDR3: TGTGCCAGCAGTCCGTTCACAGATACGCAGTATTTT. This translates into CASSPFTDTQYF.

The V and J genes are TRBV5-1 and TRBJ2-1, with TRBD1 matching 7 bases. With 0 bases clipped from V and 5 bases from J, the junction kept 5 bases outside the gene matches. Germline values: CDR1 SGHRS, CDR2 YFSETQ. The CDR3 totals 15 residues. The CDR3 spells CASSLGGTANNEQFF. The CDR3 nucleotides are TGCGCCAGCAGCTTGGGGGGGACAGCTAACAATGAGCAGTTCTTC.

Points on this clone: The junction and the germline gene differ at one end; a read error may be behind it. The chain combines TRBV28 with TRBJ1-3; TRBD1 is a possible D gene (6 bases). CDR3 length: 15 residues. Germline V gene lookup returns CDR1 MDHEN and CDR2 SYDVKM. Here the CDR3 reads CASRGGGRSRNTIYF. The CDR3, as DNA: TGTGCCAGCAGGGGTGGGGGGCGCTCTCGAAACACCATATATTTT.

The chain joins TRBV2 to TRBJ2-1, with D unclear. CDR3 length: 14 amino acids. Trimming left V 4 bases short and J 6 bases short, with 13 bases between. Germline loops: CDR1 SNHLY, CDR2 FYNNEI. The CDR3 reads CASSVLFIVNEQFF. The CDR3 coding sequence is TGTGCCAGCAGTGTTCTATTCATTGTCAATGAGCAGTTCTTC.

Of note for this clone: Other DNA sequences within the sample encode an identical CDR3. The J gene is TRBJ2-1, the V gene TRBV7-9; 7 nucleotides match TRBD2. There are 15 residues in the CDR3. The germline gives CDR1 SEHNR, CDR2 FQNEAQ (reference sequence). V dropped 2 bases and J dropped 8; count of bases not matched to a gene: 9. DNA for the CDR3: TGTGCCAGCAGCTTACGTGGGACTGGGGGGGATGAGCAGTTCTTC. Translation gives CASSLRGTGGDEQFF.

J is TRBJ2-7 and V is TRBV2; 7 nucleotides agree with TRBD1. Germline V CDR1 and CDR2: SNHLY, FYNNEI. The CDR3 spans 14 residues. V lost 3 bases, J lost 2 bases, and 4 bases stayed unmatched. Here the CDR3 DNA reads TGTGCCAGCAGTGACACCGACAGGGCCTACGAGCAGTACTTC. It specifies CASSDTDRAYEQYF.

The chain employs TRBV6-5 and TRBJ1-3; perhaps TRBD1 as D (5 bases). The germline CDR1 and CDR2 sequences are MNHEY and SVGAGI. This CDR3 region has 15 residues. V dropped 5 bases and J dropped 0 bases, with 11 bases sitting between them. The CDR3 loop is CASSKDTTSGNTIYF. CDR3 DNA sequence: TGTGCCAGCAGTAAGGACACAACCTCTGGAAACACCATATATTTT.

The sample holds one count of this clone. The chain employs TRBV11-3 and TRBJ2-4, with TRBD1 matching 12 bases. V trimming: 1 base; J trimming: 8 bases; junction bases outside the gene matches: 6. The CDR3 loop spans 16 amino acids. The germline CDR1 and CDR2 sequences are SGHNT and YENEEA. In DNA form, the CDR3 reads TGTGCCAGCAGCTTAGGGGGGACAGGGGGCAATGACATTCAGTACTTC. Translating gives CASSLGGTGGNDIQYF.

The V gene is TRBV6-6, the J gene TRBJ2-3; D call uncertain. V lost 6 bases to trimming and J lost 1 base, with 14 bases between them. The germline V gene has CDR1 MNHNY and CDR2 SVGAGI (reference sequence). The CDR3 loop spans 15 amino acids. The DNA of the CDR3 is TGTGCCAGCAGCCTGACTGCGCTAGGCACAGATACGCAGTATTTT. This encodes CASSLTALGTDTQYF.